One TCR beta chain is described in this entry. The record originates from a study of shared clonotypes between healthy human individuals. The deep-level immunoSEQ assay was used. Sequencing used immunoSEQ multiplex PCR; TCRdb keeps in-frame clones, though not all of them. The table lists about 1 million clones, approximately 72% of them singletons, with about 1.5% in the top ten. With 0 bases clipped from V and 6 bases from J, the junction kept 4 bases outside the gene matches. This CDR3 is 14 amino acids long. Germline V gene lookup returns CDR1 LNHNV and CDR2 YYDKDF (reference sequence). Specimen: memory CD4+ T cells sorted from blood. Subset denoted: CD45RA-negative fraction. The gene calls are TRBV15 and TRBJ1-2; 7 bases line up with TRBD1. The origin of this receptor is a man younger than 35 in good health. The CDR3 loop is CATSREGTENGYTF. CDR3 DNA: TGTGCCACCAGCAGAGAGGGGACAGAAAATGGCTACACCTTC.